Below, 12 T cell receptor beta chains from the same sample are listed, as sequenced in a study of CD8 T cells in ankylosing spondylitis. TCRdb re-called the 5' RACE reads through MiXCR, storing one row per CDR3 protein. The table records 250,000 or so distinct CDR3 sequences, about 24% of them present only once. The sequencing sample was made of blood, either unsorted or a sorted T cell fraction (not recorded which). The receptors derive from a male donor with ankylosing spondylitis or in good health (not recorded which).

The sample holds many counts of this clonotype. The rearrangement links TRBV6-5 to TRBJ2-5, with D possibly being TRBD1 (6 bases). Trimming stripped 2 bases from V and 0 bases from J, with 7 bases between. The CDR3 is made up of 14 amino acids. CDR1 and CDR2 (germline): MNHEY, SVGAGI. CDR3 region: CASSYTGYQETQYF. The CDR3 DNA follows: TGTGCCAGCAGTTACACAGGGTACCAAGAGACCCAGTACTTC.

The CDR3 region has the DNA TGCAGTGCTGTGAGGGCTAGCACAGATACGCAGTATTTT. This gives the protein CSAVRASTDTQYF. The chain joins TRBV20-1 to TRBJ2-3; tentatively, D is TRBD2 (5 bases). The CDR3 consists of 13 residues. Looked up from germline, CDR1 is DFQATT and CDR2 is SNEGSKA (reference sequence). The V end lost 5 bases, the J end lost 0 bases, and 9 bases lay between the germline ends.

There are many counts of this clonotype. The chain combines TRBV28 with TRBJ2-7, with D maybe TRBD1 (6 bases). The CDR3 runs to 13 residues. V gave up 2 bases and J gave up 5 bases, with 10 bases separating them. The germline V gene has CDR1 MDHEN and CDR2 SYDVKM. The chain's CDR3 is CASSLNRVHEQYF. CDR3 coding DNA: TGTGCCAGCAGTTTAAACAGGGTCCACGAGCAGTACTTC.

The J gene is TRBJ2-5, the V gene TRBV12-3 or TRBV12-4; TRBD2 might be the D (6 bases). The CDR3 length is 14 residues. Trimming left V 6 bases short and J 4 bases short, with 15 bases between. DNA for the CDR3: TGTGCCAGCAGGATAGCGGCCTCCGGAGAGACCCAGTACTTC. It encodes CASRIAASGETQYF.

This clonotype was counted ten times or more. V gene TRBV12-3 or TRBV12-4 combines with J gene TRBJ2-1; D tentatively reads TRBD1 or TRBD2 (5 bases each). CDR3 size: 13 residues. Trimming left V 5 bases short and J 10 bases short, with 15 bases between. CDR3 residues: CASSTVRGGEQFF. The CDR3 DNA reads as TGTGCCAGCAGTACCGTGAGGGGTGGGGAGCAGTTCTTC.

This clonotype was found a few times. V and J are TRBV3-1 and TRBJ2-5; D remains ambiguous. With 6 bases removed from V and 1 base from J, the gap between germline ends came to 12 bases. Germline V lookup: CDR1 LGHDT, CDR2 YNNKEL (reference sequence). There are 14 residues in the CDR3. In DNA form, the CDR3 reads TGTGCCAGCAGTGACCGACGGACCCAAGAGACCCAGTACTTC. It specifies CASSDRRTQETQYF.

This clonotype came up a few times. V gene TRBV29-1 combines with J gene TRBJ2-1; D may match TRBD1 or TRBD2 (5 bases each). V was shortened by 7 bases and J by 4 bases, with 20 bases between the two germline ends. The germline V gene encodes CDR1 SQVTM and CDR2 ANQGSEA. The CDR3 is 15 amino acids. CDR3 DNA sequence: TGCAGCGCGAAGACCAGGGTGGAGGATTACAATGAGCAGTTCTTC. Its translation is CSAKTRVEDYNEQFF.

Only a few counts were recorded for this clonotype. Compared with germline, one end of the junction differs, possibly owing to a read error. In nucleotides, the CDR3 is TGTGGGTCGGCGCCCCGCACAGATACGCAGTATTTT. Translating gives CGSAPRTDTQYF. This chain connects TRBV20-1 to TRBJ2-3, with D unresolved. This CDR3 has 12 amino acids. Per the germline V gene, CDR1 is DFQATT and CDR2 is SNEGSKA (reference sequence).

This clonotype has ten or more counts. The gene calls are TRBV5-1 and TRBJ2-7; possible D gene TRBD1, 6 bases. This CDR3 comprises 15 residues. Germline V gene sequence: CDR1 SGHRS, CDR2 YFSETQ. V was cut by 1 base and J by 5 bases, with 16 bases left in between. The CDR3 reads CASSLNADRRNEQYF. The DNA of the CDR3 is TGCGCCAGCAGCTTGAATGCGGACAGACGTAACGAGCAGTACTTC.

This clonotype was recorded many times. This chain joins TRBV20-1 and TRBJ2-6; 8 bases are shared with TRBD1. J lost 0 bases, V lost 1 base, and 8 bases had no gene match. The CDR3 length is 18 residues. Germline-derived CDR1 and CDR2 are DFQATT and SNEGSKA (reference sequence). The CDR3 bases are TGCAGTGCTAGAGCCATAGGACAGGGTAACTCTGGGGCCAACGTCCTGACTTTC. This translates into CSARAIGQGNSGANVLTF.

V is TRBV12-3 or TRBV12-4 and J is TRBJ2-3, with D possibly matching TRBD1 (6 bases). Trimming removed 6 bases at V and 1 base at J, with 11 bases between. CDR3 length: 14 amino acids. The CDR3 sequence is CASSRNRGTDTQYF. CDR3 in DNA: TGTGCCAGCAGCCGTAACAGGGGCACAGATACGCAGTATTTT.

This clonotype was observed a few times. The CDR3 DNA follows: TGTGCCAGCAGCCAACGGGGGCAACGGAACACTGAAGCTTTCTTT. Its protein product is CASSQRGQRNTEAFF. V is TRBV3-1 and J is TRBJ1-1, with a tentative D call TRBD1 (6 bases). The V end lost 2 bases, the J end lost 1 base, and 11 bases lay between the germline ends. Germline V CDR1 and CDR2: LGHDT, YNNKEL (reference sequence). There are 15 residues in the CDR3.